Presented here are 19 T cell receptor beta chains from one specimen sequenced in a study of response to subunit inactivated influenza vaccine. TCRdb called the RT-PCR reads again in MiXCR, with one record for every CDR3 protein. The table includes around 160,000 distinct CDR3 sequences, 11% detected once. The source material was non-naive T cells sorted from PBMCs, sampled roughly 45 days after vaccination. The receptors originated from a man aged 45 to 65 who received an inactivated influenza vaccine.

The gene calls are TRBV2 and TRBJ2-7, with 7 bases matching TRBD1. The V and J ends lost 4 bases and 6 bases, in that order; junction bases with no gene match: 9. The CDR3 sequence is 14 residues long. Germline values: CDR1 SNHLY, CDR2 FYNNEI. CDR3 coding DNA: TGTGCCAGCAGTGTAGGGCGACAGGGCTCCGAGCAGTACTTC. Translation: CASSVGRQGSEQYF.

The V gene is TRBV19, the J gene TRBJ1-5, with TRBD1 as a possible D gene (5 bases). This CDR3 spans 15 amino acids. Germline values: CDR1 LNHDA, CDR2 SQIVND (reference sequence). V lost 1 base and J 0 bases, leaving 7 bases between the germline ends. CDR3 loop: CASSIGQRSNQPQHF. CDR3 sequence (DNA): TGTGCCAGTAGTATAGGACAGCGTAGCAATCAGCCCCAGCATTTT.

This sequence joins TRBV5-1 and TRBJ2-7; D is uncertain. Germline V gene data show CDR1 as SGHRS and CDR2 as YFSETQ. Trimming took off 4 bases at V and 5 bases at J, with 10 bases between the two ends. The CDR3 contains 12 residues. The CDR3 region has the DNA TGCGCCAGCAGCAAAACGCTAGACGAGCAGTACTTC. The encoded protein is CASSKTLDEQYF.

The CDR3 bases are TGTGCCAGCATCCCGGGGGGGGGAGAGACCCAGTACTTC. Protein product: CASIPGGGETQYF. The rearrangement uses TRBV7-2 and TRBJ2-5; TRBD2 agrees at 8 bases. The V segment lost 7 bases and the J segment 4 bases; nucleotides outside the gene matches: 5. CDR3 size: 13 residues. Germline loops: CDR1 SGHTA, CDR2 FQGNSA.

This clonotype was found a few times. This chain uses TRBV4-2 with TRBJ2-5; 8 bases fit TRBD2. Germline V gives CDR1 LGHNA, CDR2 YNFKEQ. The CDR3 contains 15 residues. Trimming took 1 base from V and 5 from J; bases not matched to a gene: 6. In DNA form, the CDR3 reads TGTGCCAGCAGCCAAGTAGGGACTAGAAGCGAGACCCAGTACTTC. Protein: CASSQVGTRSETQYF.

This clonotype was found a few times. The rearrangement joins TRBV19 to TRBJ1-6; D is ambiguous. Per the germline V gene, CDR1 is LNHDA and CDR2 is SQIVND (reference sequence). CDR3 size: 13 residues. The germline V and J ends were trimmed by 3 bases and 7 bases, with 7 bases remaining between them. The chain's CDR3 is CASSMKQNSPLHF. As DNA, the CDR3 is TGTGCCAGTAGTATGAAGCAAAATTCACCCCTCCACTTT.

In this sample, this clonotype turned up a few times. J is TRBJ2-3 and V is TRBV11-3; TRBD2 matches 8 bases. The germline gives CDR1 SGHNT, CDR2 YENEEA. The CDR3 runs to 16 residues. Trimming cost V 7 bases and J 0 bases; bases outside gene matches: 9. This chain's CDR3 is CASTSRAGDSTDTQYF. CDR3 coding DNA: TGTGCCAGCACCTCACGAGCGGGGGATAGCACAGATACGCAGTATTTT. The full variable domain, with the rest looked up from reference TRBV11-3 and TRBJ2-3, is EAGVVQSPRYKIIEKKQPVAFWCNPISGHNTLYWYLQNLGQGPELLIRYENEEAVDDSQLPKDRFSAERLKGVDSTLKIQPAELGDSAVYLCASTSRAGDSTDTQYFGPGTRLTVL.

In this sample, this clonotype turned up a few times. The chain combines TRBV20-1 with TRBJ2-3; D might be TRBD1 (5 bases). The CDR3 has 12 amino acids. The germline V and J ends were trimmed by 6 bases and 3 bases, with 10 bases remaining between them. Per the germline V gene, CDR1 is DFQATT and CDR2 is SNEGSKA (reference sequence). CDR3: CSARKGTDTQYF. CDR3 in DNA: TGCAGTGCAAGAAAGGGGACAGATACGCAGTATTTT.

J is TRBJ2-1 and V is TRBV7-3, with D maybe TRBD1 (6 bases). Trimming removed 6 bases from V and 6 bases from J, with 12 bases in between. Germline CDR1 and CDR2: SGHTA and FQGTGA. CDR3 length: 13 residues. CDR3 residues: CASSWTALNEQFF. The CDR3 coding sequence is TGTGCCAGCAGTTGGACAGCACTCAATGAGCAGTTCTTC.

The genes are TRBV12-3 or TRBV12-4 and TRBJ2-1; D is perhaps TRBD2 (5 bases). V lost 5 bases, J lost 4 bases, and 21 bases lay in between. This CDR3 is 17 amino acids long. The CDR3 spells CASSPRLPSSLYNEQFF. For the CDR3, the DNA is TGTGCCAGCAGTCCCCGACTACCCTCTTCTTTATACAATGAGCAGTTCTTC.

The chain has TRBV10-3 and TRBJ2-1; D ambiguous. This CDR3 is 13 amino acids long. From germline, CDR1 is ENHRY and CDR2 SYGVKD. V was pared by 4 bases and J by 3 bases, with 7 bases between. This CDR3 reads CAISVNGYNEQFF. The DNA for the CDR3 is TGTGCCATCAGTGTGAACGGCTACAATGAGCAGTTCTTC.

This clonotype was counted ten times or more. The CDR3 DNA sequence: TGCAGTGCCAGCAGAGACATACTGGGCGAGCAGTACTTC. It yields the protein CSASRDILGEQYF. The chain joins TRBV20-1 to TRBJ2-7; D is unresolved. Trimming shortened V by 6 bases and J by 6 bases, and 18 bases separated the two germline ends. Germline V gene data show CDR1 as DFQATT and CDR2 as SNEGSKA (reference sequence). The CDR3 consists of 13 residues.

This clonotype was seen only a few times. V and J are TRBV29-1 and TRBJ2-7, with TRBD1 identical over 7 bases. With 4 bases clipped from V and 3 bases from J, the junction kept 6 bases outside the gene matches. The CDR3 is 13 residues long. From germline, CDR1 is SQVTM and CDR2 ANQGSEA. Here the CDR3 DNA reads TGCAGCGTTGGTAGGGACAGTATCTACGAGCAGTACTTC. Its translation: CSVGRDSIYEQYF.

V is TRBV6-2 or TRBV6-3 and J is TRBJ2-7, with 9 bases fitting TRBD2. Trimming cost V 0 bases and J 1 base; bases outside gene matches: 7. The CDR3 is made up of 17 amino acids. Germline CDR1 is MNHEY and CDR2 is SVGEGT. CDR3 region: CASSYSAGTSHSYEQYF. DNA for the CDR3: TGTGCCAGCAGTTACTCCGCAGGGACTAGCCATTCCTACGAGCAGTACTTC.

This clonotype was recorded at least ten times. This chain uses TRBV4-3 with TRBJ1-3; D is possibly TRBD1 (5 bases). V lost 0 bases to trimming and J lost 4 bases, with 13 bases between them. This CDR3 contains 16 residues. CDR1 is LGHNA and CDR2 is YSLEER in the germline V gene. CDR3 in amino acids: CASSQDTGTGGNTIYF. The CDR3 DNA reads as TGCGCCAGCAGCCAAGATACCGGGACCGGAGGAAACACCATATATTTT.

DNA for the CDR3: TGTGCCAGCAGTTGGAACAGGGCGTTCCCTGAAGCTTTCTTT. It codes for CASSWNRAFPEAFF. V and J are TRBV12-3 or TRBV12-4 and TRBJ1-1, with a tentative D call TRBD1 (6 bases). This CDR3 region has 14 residues. V was shortened by 4 bases and J by 6 bases, with 15 bases between the two germline ends.

This clonotype occurred a few times. The chain employs TRBV21-1 and TRBJ1-1. TRBV21-1 is tagged as a pseudogene. This CDR3 has 18 residues. DNA of the CDR3: TGTGCCAGCAGCAACGACCTTGGGGTGGAGGGCTTGAGGGCGCAAGCTTTCTTT. This sequence encodes CASSNDLGVEGLRAQAFF.

This clonotype was observed many times. V and J are TRBV5-1 and TRBJ2-5; 7 bases agree with TRBD2. CDR1 and CDR2 (germline): SGHRS, YFSETQ. Unmatched junction bases numbered 5, after V lost 0 bases and J lost 3 bases. This CDR3 is 15 amino acids long. The CDR3 loop is CASSLGSSGEETQYF. The CDR3 coding sequence is TGCGCCAGCAGCTTGGGGTCTAGCGGTGAAGAGACCCAGTACTTC.

For this clonotype: A much larger clone lies a single base off, so this may be a read error. The chain couples TRBV5-8 to TRBJ1-2; D might be TRBD1 (6 bases). CDR3 size: 13 residues. Germline-derived CDR1 and CDR2 are SGHTS and YDEGEE. The CDR3 nucleotides read TGTGCCAGCAGCTTGCAGACAGGCTATGGCTACGCCTTC. It translates to CASSLQTGYGYAF.